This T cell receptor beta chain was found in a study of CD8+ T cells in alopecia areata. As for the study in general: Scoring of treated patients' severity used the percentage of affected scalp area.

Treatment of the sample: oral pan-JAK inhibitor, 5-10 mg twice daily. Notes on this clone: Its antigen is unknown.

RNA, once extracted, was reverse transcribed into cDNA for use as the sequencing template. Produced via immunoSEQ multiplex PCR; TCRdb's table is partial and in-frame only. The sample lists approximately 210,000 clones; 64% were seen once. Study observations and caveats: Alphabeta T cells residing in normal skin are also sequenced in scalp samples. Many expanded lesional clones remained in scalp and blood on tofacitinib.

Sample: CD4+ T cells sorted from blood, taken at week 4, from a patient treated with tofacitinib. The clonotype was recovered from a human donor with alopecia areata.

The CDR3 spells CASSIGRGNIQYF. The CDR3 nucleotides read TGTGCCAGTAGTATCGGCAGGGGAAACATTCAGTACTTC. The chain combines TRBV19 with TRBJ2-4, with a tentative D call TRBD1 (6 bases). Germline values: CDR1 LNHDA, CDR2 SQIVND (reference sequence). The CDR3 spans 13 residues. V lost 3 bases to trimming and J lost 6 bases, with 9 bases between them. The variable domain in full, with the rest retrieved from reference TRBV19 and TRBJ2-4, is DGGITQSPKYLFRKEGQNVTLSCEQNLNHDAMYWYRQDPGQGLRLIYYSQIVNDFQKGDIAEGYSVSREKKESFPLTVTSAQKNPTAFYLCASSIGRGNIQYFGAGTRLSVL.